This record concerns one TCR beta chain sequence. Its target is not known. The data originate from a study of cytomegalovirus exposure and HLA in healthy donors. Findings and limits, study-wide: V- and J-gene trimming of TCR beta was linked (in a later analysis) to a missense DCLRE1C variant. Researchers catalogued approximately 170 TCR beta chains as cytomegalovirus-associated. Productive rates of about 87% or about 30% were seen for most TCR beta V segments in an earlier analysis.

V lost 2 bases to trimming and J lost 3 bases; unmatched junction nucleotides: 9. This CDR3 spans 16 amino acids. CDR1 MNHEY and CDR2 SVGAGI come from the germline V gene. Use of 60 Vbeta and 13 Jbeta primers characterized the PCR. Method: immunoSEQ multiplex PCR; TCRdb's copy keeps in-frame clones and lacks some. The sample includes roughly 100,000 clones, roughly 13% seen only once; the top ten take approximately 16%. The chain carries TRBV6-5 and TRBJ1-1, with 7 bases that match TRBD1. The origin of this receptor is a man in his forties in good health and CMV-seropositive. Sequenced input: PBMCs. The CDR3 spells CASSYRTGALDTEAFF. CDR3 coding DNA: TGTGCCAGCAGTTACAGAACAGGGGCTCTGGACACTGAAGCTTTCTTT.